Listed below are T cell receptor beta chains from one sample, sequenced in a study of cytomegalovirus exposure and HLA in healthy donors. The table came from immunoSEQ multiplex PCR; TCRdb's copy has only in-frame clones and leaves some out. Of about 350,000 clones listed, roughly 90% are singletons. Input material: PBMCs. All receptors come from a woman aged 25-40 years in good health and CMV-seropositive. The CDR3 runs from the conserved cysteine through the conserved F or W. The D gene is left open where the match is weak. Rows give clone size only sometimes, using once, few, many, or a class for an expanded clone.

cdr3_nt	cdr3_aa	clone_size	v_call	j_call	d_call
TGTGCCACCAGCAGAGAATCGGGGTTAGAGACCCAGTACTTC	CATSRESGLETQYF	NA	TRBV15	TRBJ2-5	NA
TGTGCCAGCTCACCACTTCCCTCGCCCGCTAATGAGGAGACCCAGTACTTC	CASSPLPSPANEETQYF	NA	TRBV18	TRBJ2-5	NA
TGTGCCAGCAGCTTAACGGGGGGTGAAGCTTTCTTT	CASSLTGGEAFF	NA	TRBV7-3	TRBJ1-1	NA
TGTGCCACCAGCACCCGCTACAATGAGCAGTTCTTC	CATSTRYNEQFF	few	TRBV15	TRBJ2-1	NA
TGTGCCAGCAGCAGTGGTCAATCCTACAATGAGCAGTTCTTC	CASSSGQSYNEQFF	NA	TRBV7-7	TRBJ2-1	NA
TGTGCCAGCAGCTTACCCTCCTCCTACGAGCAGTACTTC	CASSLPSSYEQYF	NA	TRBV7-2	TRBJ2-7	NA
TGTGCCAGCAGCGGGGAACAGGGGGCTTGGTATGGCTACACCTTC	CASSGEQGAWYGYTF	once	TRBV5-6	TRBJ1-2	TRBD1
TGTGCTAGTGGTTTAGTCAGGGGGCGCACCGGGGAGCTGTTTTTT	CASGLVRGRTGELFF	few	TRBV12-5	TRBJ2-2	TRBD1
TGTGCCAGCAGCTTAGGGAGCGGGCTGGAGACCCAGTACTTC	CASSLGSGLETQYF	NA	TRBV11-2	TRBJ2-5	NA
TGTGCCAGCGTACGCAACAGGGACGAGCAGTACTTC	CASVRNRDEQYF	NA	TRBV7-8	TRBJ2-7	NA